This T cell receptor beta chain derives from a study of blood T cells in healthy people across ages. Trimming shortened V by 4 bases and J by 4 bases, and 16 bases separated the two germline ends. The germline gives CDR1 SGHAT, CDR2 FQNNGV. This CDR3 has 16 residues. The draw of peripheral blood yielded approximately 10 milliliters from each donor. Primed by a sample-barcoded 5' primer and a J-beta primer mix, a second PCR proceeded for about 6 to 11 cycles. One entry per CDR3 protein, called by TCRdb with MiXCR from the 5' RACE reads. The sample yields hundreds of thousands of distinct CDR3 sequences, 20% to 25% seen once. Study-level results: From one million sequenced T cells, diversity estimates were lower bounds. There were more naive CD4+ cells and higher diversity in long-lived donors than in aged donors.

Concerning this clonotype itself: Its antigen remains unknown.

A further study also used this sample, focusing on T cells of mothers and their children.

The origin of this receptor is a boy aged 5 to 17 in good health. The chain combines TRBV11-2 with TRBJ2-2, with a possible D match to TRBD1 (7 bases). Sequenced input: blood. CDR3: CASSSLDREVTGELFF. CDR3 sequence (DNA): TGTGCCAGCAGCTCACTTGACAGGGAGGTCACCGGGGAGCTGTTTTTT. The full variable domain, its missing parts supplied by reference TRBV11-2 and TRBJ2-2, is EAGVAQSPRYKIIEKRQSVAFWCNPISGHATLYWYQQILGQGPKLLIQFQNNGVVDDSQLPKDRFSAERLKGVDSTLKIQPAKLEDSAVYLCASSSLDREVTGELFFGEGSRLTVL.